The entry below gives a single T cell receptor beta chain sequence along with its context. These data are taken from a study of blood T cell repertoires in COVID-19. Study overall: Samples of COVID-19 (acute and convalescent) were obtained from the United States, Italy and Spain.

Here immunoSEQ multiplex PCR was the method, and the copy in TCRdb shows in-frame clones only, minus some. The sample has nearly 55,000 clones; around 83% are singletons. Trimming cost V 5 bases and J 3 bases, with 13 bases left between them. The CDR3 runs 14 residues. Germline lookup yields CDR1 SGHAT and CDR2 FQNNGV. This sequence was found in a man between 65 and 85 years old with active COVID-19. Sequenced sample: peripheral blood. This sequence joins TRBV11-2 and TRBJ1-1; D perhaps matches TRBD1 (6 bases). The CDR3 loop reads CASSLQRGYTEAFF. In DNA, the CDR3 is TGTGCCAGCAGCCTCCAAAGGGGGTACACTGAAGCTTTCTTT.